A single sample is the source of the 14 T cell receptor beta chains below, sequenced in a study of T cells in Graves' hyperthyroidism and ophthalmopathy. Regions amplified from RNA transcripts were the TCR beta CDR3 regions. Carried out on the TCR CDR3, a first-round RT-PCR used the HTBI primer set. One entry per CDR3 protein, called by TCRdb with MiXCR from the multiplex PCR reads. The profile shows 300,000 to 450,000 distinct CDR3 sequences, 15% to 20% of them singletons. The sample taken for sequencing was blood. The receptor set was obtained from a woman aged 40 to 49 with Graves' ophthalmopathy.

The sample holds many counts of this clonotype. The chain is built from TRBV28 and TRBJ2-5, with D maybe TRBD1 (7 bases). V gave up 7 bases and J gave up 5 bases, with 17 bases separating them. Germline CDR1 and CDR2: MDHEN and SYDVKM. The CDR3 spans 14 residues. The CDR3 region has the DNA TGTGCCAGCACCAAGGAGGGGGCGGAGGAGACCCAGTACTTC. Its translation is CASTKEGAEETQYF.

Many counts were recorded for this clonotype. J is TRBJ2-5 and V is TRBV15; no reliable D call. CDR1 is LNHNV and CDR2 is YYDKDF in the germline V gene (reference sequence). The CDR3 covers 14 residues. V gave up 1 base and J gave up 2 bases, with 8 bases separating them. The CDR3 DNA is TGTGCCACCAGCAGAGGGACCGCTCAAGAGACCCAGTACTTC. Amino acid sequence: CATSRGTAQETQYF.

Comments on this clonotype: The junction differs from germline at one of its ends, possibly a read error. The chain recombines TRBV6-2 or TRBV6-3 with TRBJ2-7; no reliable D call. The CDR3 sequence is 13 residues long. Germline CDR1 MNHEY, CDR2 SVGEGT. The DNA of the CDR3 is TGCGCCGGCAGCCTCACCCCTCGGCACGAGCAGTACTTC. Translated, it gives CAGSLTPRHEQYF.

The chain couples TRBV30 to TRBJ2-2; TRBD1 might be the D (6 bases). The V gene's germline CDR1 is GTSNPN and CDR2 SVGIG (reference sequence). CDR3 length equals 12 residues. Between the trimmed V and J ends, which lost 4 bases and 8 bases, there was a span of 11 bases. The CDR3 region has the DNA TGTGCCTGGATACAGGGCTGGGGGGAGCTGTTTTTT. The encoded protein is CAWIQGWGELFF.

This clonotype was seen repeatedly, ten times or more. This CDR3 reads CASSSLRAGYGYTF. The CDR3 DNA follows: TGTGCCAGCAGCTCCCTTAGGGCCGGGTATGGCTACACCTTC. The chain couples TRBV11-2 to TRBJ1-2, with no clear D. The germline V and J ends were trimmed by 4 bases and 5 bases, with 14 bases remaining between them. This CDR3 has 14 residues. CDR1 and CDR2 from the germline V gene are SGHAT and FQNNGV.

This clonotype was counted many times. The CDR3 DNA sequence: TGTGCCAGCGGCACGGCAGTTTCGAACACTGAAGCTTTCTTT. Protein sequence: CASGTAVSNTEAFF. The chain couples TRBV5-6 to TRBJ1-1; D is ambiguous. This CDR3 is 14 amino acids long. The germline gives CDR1 SGHDT, CDR2 YYEEEE. The V end lost 7 bases, the J end lost 1 base, and 14 bases lay between the germline ends.

This clonotype was recorded many times. CDR3 residues: CASSLEDPTYEQYF. CDR3 coding DNA: TGCGCCAGCAGCTTGGAGGACCCAACCTACGAGCAGTACTTC. The rearrangement links TRBV5-1 to TRBJ2-7; D is unresolved. The germline V gene encodes CDR1 SGHRS and CDR2 YFSETQ. This CDR3 spans 14 amino acids. V lost 0 bases to trimming and J lost 2 bases, with 9 bases between them. Filled out from reference TRBV5-1 and TRBJ2-7, the complete variable domain reads KAGVTQTPRYLIKTRGQQVTLSCSPISGHRSVSWYQQTPGQGLQFLFEYFSETQRNKGNFPGRFSGRQFSNSRSEMNVSTLELGDSALYLCASSLEDPTYEQYFGPGTRLTVT.

This clonotype was observed at least ten times. The rearrangement joins TRBV28 to TRBJ1-5; D uncertain. V lost 2 bases, J lost 7 bases, and 12 bases lay in between. The CDR3 sequence is 14 residues long. The V gene's germline CDR1 is MDHEN and CDR2 SYDVKM. The CDR3 bases are TGTGCCAGCAGTTTACTCGCCGAGGAACAGCCCCAGCATTTT. This translates into CASSLLAEEQPQHF.

In this sample, this clonotype turned up many times. V is TRBV7-9 and J is TRBJ2-2; D possibly corresponds to TRBD2 (6 bases). This CDR3 is 16 amino acids long. The germline V and J ends were trimmed by 4 bases and 5 bases, with 17 bases remaining between them. Per germline, CDR1 SEHNR and CDR2 FQNEAQ (reference sequence). For the CDR3, the DNA is TGTGCCAGCAGCTCCTGGCTAGCGCGACATACCGGGGAGCTGTTTTTT. Translated: CASSSWLARHTGELFF.

This clonotype was detected ten times or more. V usage is TRBV29-1 and J usage is TRBJ2-7; 9 bases line up with TRBD2. CDR1 is SQVTM, CDR2 ANQGSEA, per germline. Trimming cost V 0 bases and J 5 bases; bases outside gene matches: 11. The CDR3 has 16 amino acids. CDR3 in amino acids: CSVEDPRAGGLNEQYF. The CDR3 bases are TGCAGCGTTGAAGACCCGAGGGCGGGAGGGTTGAACGAGCAGTACTTC.

This clonotype was found a few times. V gene TRBV27 combines with J gene TRBJ2-7; TRBD1 matches 8 bases. Germline CDR1 reads MNHEY; CDR2 reads SMNVEV (reference sequence). This CDR3 has 12 amino acids. Losses at the gene ends were 7 bases for V and 5 bases for J; bases not matched to a gene: 4. CDR3 residues: CASTDRDHEQYF. The CDR3 DNA is TGTGCCAGCACGGACAGGGACCACGAGCAGTACTTC.

The chain employs TRBV12-5 and TRBJ2-7, with 9 positions matching TRBD1. CDR3 size: 17 residues. The junction had 9 bases not matched to a gene; V was cut back by 1 base and J by 2 bases. The germline V gene has CDR1 LGHNT and CDR2 FRNRAP. In nucleotides, the CDR3 is TGTGCTAGTGGTTTGGAACCACAAGACAGGGGGGCCTACGAGCAGTACTTC. Translating gives CASGLEPQDRGAYEQYF.

This clonotype was detected ten times or more. Here the CDR3 DNA reads TGTGCCAGCAGCCCAGAAAGACTAGTGAACGAGCAGTACTTC. Translating it yields CASSPERLVNEQYF. The chain links TRBV7-2 to TRBJ2-7; D perhaps matches TRBD2 (6 bases). CDR3 length equals 14 residues. Trimming took 5 bases from V and 5 from J, leaving 16 bases between them. Germline CDR1 reads SGHTA; CDR2 reads FQGNSA.

Ten or more counts support this clonotype. This chain connects TRBV20-1 to TRBJ1-1; D uncertain. This CDR3 comprises 14 residues. Trimming stripped 0 bases from V and 4 bases from J, with 12 bases between. The germline CDR1 and CDR2 sequences are DFQATT and SNEGSKA (reference sequence). In nucleotides, the CDR3 is TGCAGTGCTAGAGATCCCACCAGAGGCACTGAAGCTTTCTTT. This translates into CSARDPTRGTEAFF.